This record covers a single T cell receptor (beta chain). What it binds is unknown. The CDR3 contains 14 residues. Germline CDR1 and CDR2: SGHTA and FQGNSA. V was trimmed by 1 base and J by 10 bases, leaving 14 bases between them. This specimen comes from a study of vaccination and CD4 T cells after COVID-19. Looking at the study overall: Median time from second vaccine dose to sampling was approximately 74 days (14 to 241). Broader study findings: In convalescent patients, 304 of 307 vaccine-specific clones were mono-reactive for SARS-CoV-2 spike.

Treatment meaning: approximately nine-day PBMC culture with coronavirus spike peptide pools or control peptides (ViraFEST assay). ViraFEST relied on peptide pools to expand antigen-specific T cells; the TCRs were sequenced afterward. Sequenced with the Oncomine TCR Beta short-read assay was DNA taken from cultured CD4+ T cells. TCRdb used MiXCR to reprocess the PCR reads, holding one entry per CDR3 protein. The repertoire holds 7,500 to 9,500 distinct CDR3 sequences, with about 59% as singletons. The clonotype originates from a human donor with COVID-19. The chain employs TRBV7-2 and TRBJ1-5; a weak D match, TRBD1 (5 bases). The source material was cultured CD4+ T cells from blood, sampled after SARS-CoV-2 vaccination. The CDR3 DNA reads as TGTGCCAGCAGCTTAGGGCAGAGTAGGGGTCCCCAGCATTTT. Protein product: CASSLGQSRGPQHF.